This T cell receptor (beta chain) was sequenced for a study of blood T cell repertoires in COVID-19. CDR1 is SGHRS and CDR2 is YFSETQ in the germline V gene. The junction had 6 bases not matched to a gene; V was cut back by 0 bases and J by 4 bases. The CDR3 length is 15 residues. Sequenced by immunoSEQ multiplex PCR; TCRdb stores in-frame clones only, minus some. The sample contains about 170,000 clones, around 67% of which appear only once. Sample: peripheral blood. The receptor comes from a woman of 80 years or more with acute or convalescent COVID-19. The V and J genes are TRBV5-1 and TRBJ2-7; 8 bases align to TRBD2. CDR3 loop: CASSLALAGIYEQYF. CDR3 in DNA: TGCGCCAGCAGCTTGGCCTTAGCGGGGATTTACGAGCAGTACTTC.